This is a list of T cell receptor beta chains from one sample in a study of cytomegalovirus exposure and HLA in healthy donors. Method: immunoSEQ multiplex PCR; TCRdb's copy keeps in-frame clones and lacks some. The data show roughly 330,000 clones, with around 87% seen just once and 0.95% to 1.5% held by the top ten. Material: PBMCs. The source of these receptors is a woman in her thirties in good health and CMV-seropositive. CDR3s include the opening cysteine and the closing phenylalanine or tryptophan. A D gene is named only where the DNA matches it firmly. Expanded clones are given a class, and other clones once, few, many or no size at all.

CDR3	DNA	size	V	J	D
CAWSRSTGELFF	TGTGCCTGGAGTCGGAGCACCGGGGAGCTGTTTTTT	.	TRBV30	TRBJ2-2	.
CASSDQGGSTDTQYF	TGTGCCAGCAGTGACCAGGGCGGAAGCACAGATACGCAGTATTTT	many	TRBV6-4	TRBJ2-3	.
CASSPTGSDEQFF	TGTGCCAGCAGCCCGACCGGGAGTGATGAGCAGTTCTTC	.	TRBV5-6	TRBJ2-1	.
CSVSDTQYF	TGCAGCGTTTCAGATACGCAGTATTTT	.	TRBV29-1	TRBJ2-3	.
CATSRDLAGATDTQYF	TGTGCCACCAGCAGAGATCTGGCGGGGGCCACAGATACGCAGTATTTT	.	TRBV15	TRBJ2-3	.
CASSLDSSEQYF	TGTGCCAGCAGCCTGGACTCTAGCGAGCAGTACTTC	.	TRBV5-4	TRBJ2-7	.
CPSEGTRTKYSNQPQHF	TGTCCTTCGGAGGGGACACGGACAAAATATAGCAATCAGCCCCAGCATTTT	.	TRBV28	TRBJ1-5	.
CASSLTGGPSTDTQYF	TGTGCCAGCAGTTTAACGGGAGGGCCCTCCACAGATACGCAGTATTTT	.	TRBV27	TRBJ2-3	TRBD2
CASSEDRARTDTQYF	TGTGCCAGTAGTGAAGACAGAGCCCGCACAGATACGCAGTATTTT	.	TRBV19	TRBJ2-3	.
CASSLLGNTEAFF	TGTGCCAGCAGCTTATTGGGGAACACTGAAGCTTTCTTT	few	TRBV7-6	TRBJ1-1	.
CAWSVPPMNTEAFF	TGTGCCTGGAGTGTACCACCGATGAACACTGAAGCTTTCTTT	.	TRBV30	TRBJ1-1	.
CASSLASGRRGETQYF	TGTGCCAGCAGTTTAGCTAGCGGAAGAAGGGGGGAGACCCAGTACTTC	.	TRBV27	TRBJ2-5	.
CASSKSDRESYEQYF	TGTGCCAGCAGCAAATCCGACAGGGAATCATACGAGCAGTACTTC	once	TRBV21-1	TRBJ2-7	.
CASSLLFRGTDNEKLFF	TGTGCCAGCAGTTTACTATTCAGAGGGACAGACAATGAAAAACTGTTTTTT	.	TRBV28	TRBJ1-4	TRBD1
CASSLLGGEVVAFF	TGTGCCAGCAGTTTATTAGGGGGCGAAGTGGTAGCTTTCTTT	.	TRBV28	TRBJ1-1	TRBD1
CASSFAQGAGQPQHF	TGTGCCAGCAGTTTCGCACAGGGGGCAGGTCAGCCCCAGCATTTT	.	TRBV28	TRBJ1-5	TRBD1
CASSQDGGRGSSPLHF	TGCGCCAGCAGCCAAGACGGGGGACGCGGATCTTCACCCCTCCACTTT	once	TRBV4-1	TRBJ1-6	.
CASSYGGRELFF	TGTGCCAGCAGTTACGGGGGCAGGGAGCTGTTTTTT	.	TRBV6-5	TRBJ2-2	.
CASSQGGQPEEPQYF	TGCGCCAGCAGCCAAGGAGGTCAGCCTGAAGAGCCCCAGTACTTC	.	TRBV4-1	TRBJ2-5	.
CASSLTGRVEQYF	TGTGCCAGCAGTTTAACCGGCAGGGTCGAGCAGTACTTC	.	TRBV27	TRBJ2-7	.